These 9 T cell receptor beta chains originate from one sample sequenced in a study of metastatic and nonmetastatic thyroid tumors. TCRdb reprocessed the PCR reads using MiXCR. The sample lists 50,000 to 60,000 clones; more than 15% were seen once. Thyroid surgery was performed in patients who had received no treatment beforehand. Sequencing was carried out using blood. The receptors were sampled from a female donor with papillary thyroid cancer or a benign thyroid nodule (not recorded which). Some clones in this sample may be carry-over from other donors' samples.

The sample holds many counts of this clone. The V and J genes are TRBV19 and TRBJ1-6, with D uncertain. CDR1 and CDR2 (germline): LNHDA, SQIVND (reference sequence). V gave up 3 bases and J gave up 8 bases, with 11 bases separating them. CDR3 length: 14 residues. The CDR3 nucleotides read TGTGCCAGTAGTATGAAGAGTATTGATTCACCCCTCCACTTT. The encoded protein is CASSMKSIDSPLHF.

This clone was seen ten or more times. The chain couples TRBV28 to TRBJ2-1; TRBD2 aligns across 11 bases. The ends lost 5 bases at V and 6 bases at J; junction bases unmatched: 6. The CDR3 loop spans 15 amino acids. CDR1 is MDHEN and CDR2 is SYDVKM in the germline V gene. The CDR3 nucleotides read TGTGCCAGCAGTCCGGGGACTAGCGGATTCAATGAGCAGTTCTTC. Its translation is CASSPGTSGFNEQFF.

By frequency in the sample, this clone is medium-sized. V gene TRBV27 combines with J gene TRBJ2-7; D unresolved. The CDR3 consists of 12 residues. V lost 8 bases to trimming and J lost 4 bases, with 12 bases between them. Per the germline V gene, CDR1 is MNHEY and CDR2 is SMNVEV (reference sequence). As DNA, the CDR3 is TGTGCCAGCGGGGTCGGCCCTTACGAGCAGTACTTC. This encodes CASGVGPYEQYF.

This clone was seen ten or more times. The genes are TRBV18 and TRBJ1-4; D is possibly TRBD1 (6 bases). This CDR3 has 14 residues. With 3 bases removed from V and 8 bases from J, the gap between germline ends came to 13 bases. CDR1 is KGHSH and CDR2 is LQKENI in the germline V gene. CDR3 bases: TGTGCCAGCTCACCGGACAGCTGGGGCGAAAAACTGTTTTTT. This sequence encodes CASSPDSWGEKLFF.

This clone was found many times. The chain is built from TRBV2 and TRBJ2-1; 7 nucleotides line up with TRBD2. This CDR3 is built from 15 residues. Germline CDR1 and CDR2: SNHLY and FYNNEI. V lost 1 base, J lost 1 base, and 1 base stayed unmatched. The CDR3 nucleotides read TGTGCCAGCAGTGAAGGCGGGAGTTCCTACAATGAGCAGTTCTTC. It is translated as CASSEGGSSYNEQFF.

This clone was observed at least ten times. V is TRBV30 and J is TRBJ1-2, with a possible D match to TRBD1 (5 bases). The V end lost 5 bases, the J end lost 4 bases, and 20 bases lay between the germline ends. This CDR3 has 15 amino acids. Germline CDR1 reads GTSNPN; CDR2 reads SVGIG (reference sequence). The CDR3, as DNA: TGTGCCTGGCTTCAGCGGCGGGGCCTGACCTATGGCTACACCTTC. Translating it yields CAWLQRRGLTYGYTF.

The J gene is TRBJ1-5, the V gene TRBV20-1; D ambiguous. The germline V gene has CDR1 DFQATT and CDR2 SNEGSKA (reference sequence). The V gene lost 6 bases and the J gene lost 7 bases, with 4 bases spanning the gap. The length of the CDR3 is 9 residues. For the CDR3, the DNA is TGCAGTGCGTTGCAGCCCCAGCATTTT. Translated, it gives CSALQPQHF.

The table lists this clone with many counts. CDR3 bases: TGTGCCAGCAGCCCCAGTGCGTCTAGCACAGATACGCAGTATTTT. Translating it yields CASSPSASSTDTQYF. The chain links TRBV7-6 to TRBJ2-3; D ambiguous. CDR1 SGHVS and CDR2 FNYEAQ come from the germline V gene. V lost 5 bases and J 0 bases, leaving 12 bases between the germline ends. The CDR3 totals 15 residues. Complete variable domain (other parts from reference TRBV7-6 and TRBJ2-3): GAGVSQSPRYKVTKRGQDVALRCDPISGHVSLYWYRQALGQGPEFLTYFNYEAQQDKSGLPNDRFSAERPEGSISTLTIQRTEQRDSAMYRCASSPSASSTDTQYFGPGTRLTVL.

This clone was seen many times. This chain connects TRBV20-1 to TRBJ1-1, with D maybe TRBD1 (5 bases). Germline V lookup: CDR1 DFQATT, CDR2 SNEGSKA (reference sequence). CDR3 length: 15 amino acids. V was clipped by 1 base and J by 2 bases, with 14 bases between them. The CDR3 DNA reads TGCAGTGCTAGAGTAGCAGGGCCTCCTAACACTGAAGCTTTCTTT. It translates to CSARVAGPPNTEAFF.